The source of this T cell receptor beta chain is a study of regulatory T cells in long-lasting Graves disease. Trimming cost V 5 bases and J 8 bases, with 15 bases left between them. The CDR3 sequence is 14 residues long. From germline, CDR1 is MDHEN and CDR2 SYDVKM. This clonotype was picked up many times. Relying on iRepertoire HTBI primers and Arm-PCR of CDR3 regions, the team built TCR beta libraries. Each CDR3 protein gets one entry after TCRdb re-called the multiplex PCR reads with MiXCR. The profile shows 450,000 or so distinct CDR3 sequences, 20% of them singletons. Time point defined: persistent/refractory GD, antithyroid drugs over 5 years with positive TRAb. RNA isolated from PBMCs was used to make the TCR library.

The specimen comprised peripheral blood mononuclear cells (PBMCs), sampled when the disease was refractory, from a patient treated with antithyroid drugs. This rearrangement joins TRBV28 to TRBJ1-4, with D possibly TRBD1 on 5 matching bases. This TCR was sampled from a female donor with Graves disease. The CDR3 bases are TGTGCCAGCAGTCTGAGGACACTGAGGGAAAAACTGTTTTTT. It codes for CASSLRTLREKLFF.